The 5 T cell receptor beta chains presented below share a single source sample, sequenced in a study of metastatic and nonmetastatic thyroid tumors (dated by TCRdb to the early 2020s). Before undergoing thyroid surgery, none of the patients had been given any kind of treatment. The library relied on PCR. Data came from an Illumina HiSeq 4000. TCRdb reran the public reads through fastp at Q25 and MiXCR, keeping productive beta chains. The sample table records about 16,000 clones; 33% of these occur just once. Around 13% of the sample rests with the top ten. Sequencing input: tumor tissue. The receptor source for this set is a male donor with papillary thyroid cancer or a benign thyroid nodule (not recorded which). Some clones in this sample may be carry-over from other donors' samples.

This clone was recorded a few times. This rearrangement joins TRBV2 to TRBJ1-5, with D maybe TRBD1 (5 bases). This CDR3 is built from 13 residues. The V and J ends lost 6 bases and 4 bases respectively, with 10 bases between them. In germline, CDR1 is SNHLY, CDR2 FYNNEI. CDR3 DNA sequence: TGTGCCAGCAGATCGGGGGTAAATCAGCCCCAGCATTTT. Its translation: CASRSGVNQPQHF.

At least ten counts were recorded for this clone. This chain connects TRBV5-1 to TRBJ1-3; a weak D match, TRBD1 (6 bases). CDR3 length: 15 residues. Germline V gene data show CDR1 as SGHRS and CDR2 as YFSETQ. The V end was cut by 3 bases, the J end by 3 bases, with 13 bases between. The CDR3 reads CASSSSGVFGNTIYF. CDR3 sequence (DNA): TGCGCCAGCAGCTCCTCAGGGGTATTTGGAAACACCATATATTTT. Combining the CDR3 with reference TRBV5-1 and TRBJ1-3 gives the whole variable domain KAGVTQTPRYLIKTRGQQVTLSCSPISGHRSVSWYQQTPGQGLQFLFEYFSETQRNKGNFPGRFSGRQFSNSRSEMNVSTLELGDSALYLCASSSSGVFGNTIYFGEGSWLTVV.

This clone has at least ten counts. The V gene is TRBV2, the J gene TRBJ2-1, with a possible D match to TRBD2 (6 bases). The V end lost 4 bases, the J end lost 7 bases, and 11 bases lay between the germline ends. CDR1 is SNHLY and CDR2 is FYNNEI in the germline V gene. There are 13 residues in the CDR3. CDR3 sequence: CASSGQGGNEQFF. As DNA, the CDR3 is TGTGCCAGCAGTGGTCAGGGAGGTAATGAGCAGTTCTTC.

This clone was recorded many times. The CDR3 DNA is TGTGCCAGCAGTTATTGGCGGGGGGCCACAGATACGCAGTATTTT. Translation: CASSYWRGATDTQYF. The V and J genes are TRBV6-6 and TRBJ2-3; 8 bases are a match to TRBD2. Germline V lookup: CDR1 MNHNY, CDR2 SVGAGI (reference sequence). The CDR3 loop spans 15 amino acids. V shed 3 bases and J 2 bases; nucleotides not matched to a gene: 4.

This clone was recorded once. DNA for the CDR3: TGCAGTGCTAGAGATCTAGGGAGCACCGGGGAGCTGTTTTTT. Amino acid sequence: CSARDLGSTGELFF. The V call is TRBV20-1, the J call TRBJ2-2; D is possibly TRBD2 (5 bases). Trimming shortened V by 0 bases and J by 4 bases, and 9 bases separated the two germline ends. The CDR3 is 14 amino acids. From germline, CDR1 is DFQATT and CDR2 SNEGSKA (reference sequence).